This T cell receptor beta chain was sequenced in a study of molecular identifiers for immune sequencing clone quantification. Overall study findings and caveats: In cases of identical TCR molecules sharing a barcode, highly expanded clone sizes could be underestimated. Clonotypes topping 20 RNA copies carried over 97% of effector molecules but under 1% of naive ones.

From the PCR reads, TCRdb called clonotypes with MiXCR, one entry per CDR3 protein. The table includes approximately 54,000 distinct CDR3 sequences, under 30% detected once. With regard to this clonotype: Antigen: not known. Likely a read error: the CDR3 ends without its conserved phenylalanine or tryptophan.

Sequencing input: naive CD8+ T cells from blood, with Jurkat cell RNA spiked in. Subset specified: FACS-sorted CD8+CD4-CCR7+CD45RA+ naive T cells. This TCR was recovered from a human donor in good health. Some libraries in this study had Jurkat cell RNA spiked in.

The DNA of the CDR3 is TGCGCCAGCAGCCAAGATCGGGGAAGCAACACTGAAGCTTTCTGT. As protein: CASSQDRGSNTEAFC. The chain recombines TRBV4-3 with TRBJ1-1; D is unclear. The CDR3 has 15 amino acids. Trimming shortened V by 0 bases and J by 2 bases, and 10 bases separated the two germline ends. The germline V gene encodes CDR1 LGHNA and CDR2 YSLEER.